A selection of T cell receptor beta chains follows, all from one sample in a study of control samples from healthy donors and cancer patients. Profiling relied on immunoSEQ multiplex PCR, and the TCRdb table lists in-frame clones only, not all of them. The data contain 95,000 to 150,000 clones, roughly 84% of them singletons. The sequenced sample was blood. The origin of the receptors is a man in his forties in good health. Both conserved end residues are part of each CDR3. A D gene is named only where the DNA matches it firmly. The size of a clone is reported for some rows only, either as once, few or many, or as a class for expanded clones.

TGTGCCAGCAGCCTGAAATCCGGGACTAGCCATAGCTACAATGAGCAGTTCTTC | CASSLKSGTSHSYNEQFF | TRBJ2-1 | TRBV14 | few | TRBD2
TGTGCCAGCAGCTTAGAAGGACCTAGCGTTTACGAGCAGTACTTC | CASSLEGPSVYEQYF | TRBJ2-7 | TRBV13 | few | -
TGCAGCGTTGTACAGTACACTGAAGCTTTCTTT | CSVVQYTEAFF | TRBJ1-1 | TRBV29-1 | - | -
TGTGCCGGCCGCCACAGGCCGGATCAGCCCCAGCATTTT | CAGRHRPDQPQHF | TRBJ1-5 | TRBV19 | - | -
TGTGCCAGCAGCCTCCTAGGGGACAGTGGTGGCTACACCTTC | CASSLLGDSGGYTF | TRBJ1-2 | TRBV5-6 | - | TRBD1
TGTGCCAGCAGCCCAACCGGACAGGCGAACACTGAAGCTTTCTTT | CASSPTGQANTEAFF | TRBJ1-1 | TRBV7-9 | - | TRBD1
TGCGCCAGCAGGGACAGGGCCACTGAAGCTTTCTTT | CASRDRATEAFF | TRBJ1-1 | TRBV10-1 | - | TRBD1
TGTGCCAGCAGAAAGGACAGTCCCAACTATGGCTACACCTTC | CASRKDSPNYGYTF | TRBJ1-2 | TRBV6-5 | - | -
TGTGCCAGCAGCTTAGTGCGGGATGGCTACACCTTC | CASSLVRDGYTF | TRBJ1-2 | TRBV7-8 | once | -
TGTGCCAGCTGTAGGGTGGAAGCAACTAATGAAAAACTGTTTTTT | CASCRVEATNEKLFF | TRBJ1-4 | TRBV2 | - | -
TGTGCCAGCAGCTTAGTGGGACAGGGTTGGACTGAAGCTTTCTTT | CASSLVGQGWTEAFF | TRBJ1-1 | TRBV7-2 | - | TRBD1
TGCAGCGCTCAGGGGGCGAAATGGGGCTACACCTTC | CSAQGAKWGYTF | TRBJ1-2 | TRBV29-1 | - | TRBD1
TGTGCCTGGAGGAGCCCTCCCGGTTACGAGCAGTACTTC | CAWRSPPGYEQYF | TRBJ2-7 | TRBV30 | - | -
TGCGCCAGCAGTCTTAATGAAAAACTGTTTTTT | CASSLNEKLFF | TRBJ1-4 | TRBV10-2 | - | -
TGTGCCAGCAGGGCAGGGGATTCCTTTGAGCAGTTCTTC | CASRAGDSFEQFF | TRBJ2-1 | TRBV25-1 | once | -
TGCAGTGCTAGTCTCGGCAGGGCGGTGGGGTCTGAAGCTTTCTTT | CSASLGRAVGSEAFF | TRBJ1-1 | TRBV20-1 | - | -
TGTGCCAGCAGCAACGGACCGGCCCCCTACGAGCAGTACTTC | CASSNGPAPYEQYF | TRBJ2-7 | TRBV11-3 | - | -
TGTGCCAGCTCACCAGGGGTTAACAATCAGCCCCAGCATTTT | CASSPGVNNQPQHF | TRBJ1-5 | TRBV18 | - | -
TGTGCCTGGAGTCTAGTCGATGCCTATGGCTACACCTTC | CAWSLVDAYGYTF | TRBJ1-2 | TRBV30 | - | -
TGTGCCAGCAGCCCGGGACAGCCCTCCAGAAAGGACGAGCAGTACTTC | CASSPGQPSRKDEQYF | TRBJ2-7 | TRBV5-5 | - | TRBD1
TGCGCCAGCAGGGGACAGGGCTATAATTCACCCCTCCACTTT | CASRGQGYNSPLHF | TRBJ1-6 | TRBV10-1 | once | TRBD1
TGTGCCATCAGCCCGGGACAGGGTAGTGCGACCCAGTACTTC | CAISPGQGSATQYF | TRBJ2-5 | TRBV10-3 | - | TRBD1
TGCAGCGTTGAAGCCACAGGTTTCTCTGGAAACACCATATATTTT | CSVEATGFSGNTIYF | TRBJ1-3 | TRBV29-1 | - | -
TGCGCCAGCAGCTTGTACGGGAATGAAAAACTGTTTTTT | CASSLYGNEKLFF | TRBJ1-4 | TRBV5-1 | - | -
TGCGCCAGCAGCCAAGAATTGGGGTACAATGAGCAGTTCTTC | CASSQELGYNEQFF | TRBJ2-1 | TRBV4-3 | - | -
TGTGCCAGCAGTCCCTGGGAGCGGGGGCTTCAAGAGACCCAGTACTTC | CASSPWERGLQETQYF | TRBJ2-5 | TRBV28 | - | TRBD2
TGTGCCAGCACTGCTCAGGGAACTAACTATGGCTACACCTTC | CASTAQGTNYGYTF | TRBJ1-2 | TRBV6-6 | once | -
TGTGCCAGCAGCCAGAGGGCAAAGACAGGGAGGTCGGAAGCTTTCTTT | CASSQRAKTGRSEAFF | TRBJ1-1 | TRBV11-2 | - | TRBD1
TGTGCCAGCAGCCGGGACGGATATAATTCACCCCTCCACTTT | CASSRDGYNSPLHF | TRBJ1-6 | TRBV7-9 | - | -
TGTGCCAGCAGCTTAGGTCCGGGAAGAAGCACTGAAGCTTTCTTT | CASSLGPGRSTEAFF | TRBJ1-1 | TRBV11-2 | - | -
TGTGCCAGCAGCTTACTTCAAACTGGGAACACTGAAGCTTTCTTT | CASSLLQTGNTEAFF | TRBJ1-1 | TRBV11-2 | - | -
TGTGCCAGCTCACCATGGCAAGGGGGCCAACTCGGCTCTGGGGCCAACGTCCTGACTTTC | CASSPWQGGQLGSGANVLTF | TRBJ2-6 | TRBV18 | - | TRBD1
TGTGCCAGCAGTGTTCGTAGGGTTAGCGGGGGGTCCGGGGAGCTGTTTTTT | CASSVRRVSGGSGELFF | TRBJ2-2 | TRBV25-1 | - | TRBD2
TGTGCCAGCAGCTCGAGAGGGGATAGCAATCAGCCCCAGCATTTT | CASSSRGDSNQPQHF | TRBJ1-5 | TRBV6-5 | - | -
TGTGCCAGCAGCCTAAGGGGGGCCAACGTCCTGACTTTC | CASSLRGANVLTF | TRBJ2-6 | TRBV6-2/TRBV6-3 | once | -
TGTGCCAGCAGTACAGGTCCTTACACTGAAGCTTTCTTT | CASSTGPYTEAFF | TRBJ1-1 | TRBV7-9 | - | -
TGCGCCAGCAGCTTTACAGCGACAGGGTCGGGAGGTTCACCCCTCCACTTT | CASSFTATGSGGSPLHF | TRBJ1-6 | TRBV5-1 | - | TRBD1
TGCAGCGTTACCCGTGTCCCGACCGCGGGGTCTGGCTACACCTTC | CSVTRVPTAGSGYTF | TRBJ1-2 | TRBV29-1 | - | -
TGTGCCAGCCATTGCGACAGCCTTGTTGGCAATCAGCCCCAGCATTTT | CASHCDSLVGNQPQHF | TRBJ1-5 | TRBV27 | - | -
TGTGCCAGCAGCCGAGGGACAGGGATAAGTAGTCAGCCCCAGCATTTT | CASSRGTGISSQPQHF | TRBJ1-5 | TRBV7-6 | - | TRBD1
TGCGCCAGCAGCCGAGAACCGGGGACTGAAGCTTTCTTT | CASSREPGTEAFF | TRBJ1-1 | TRBV4-3 | - | -
TGTGCCAGCAGTTACTCCTATGAGGAAAAACTGTTTTTT | CASSYSYEEKLFF | TRBJ1-4 | TRBV6-5 | few | -
TGTGCCTGGAGTGTAGGGACAGGGCTAGAGGAAGCTTTCTTT | CAWSVGTGLEEAFF | TRBJ1-1 | TRBV30 | - | TRBD1
TGTGCCAGCAGTTACTCGGGACAGTACAATGAGCAGTTCTTC | CASSYSGQYNEQFF | TRBJ2-1 | TRBV6-5 | few | TRBD1
TGTGCCAGCAGACCGACTAGCGGGGGGTCAAAAGGGACCCAGTACTTC | CASRPTSGGSKGTQYF | TRBJ2-5 | TRBV3-1/TRBV3-2 | once | TRBD2
TGCGCCAGCAGCCAAGATGAAGGGACAGGGAGGGACGAGCAGTACTTC | CASSQDEGTGRDEQYF | TRBJ2-7 | TRBV4-1 | - | TRBD1
TGTGCCAGCAGTTATAAGGGGTACTATGGCTACACCTTC | CASSYKGYYGYTF | TRBJ1-2 | TRBV6-5 | - | -
TGCGCCAGCAGCTTGGACCCGGGGTGGGTCACTGAAGCTTTCTTT | CASSLDPGWVTEAFF | TRBJ1-1 | TRBV5-1 | once | -
TGTGCCAGCCGCACGGGGACAACAGGGTTCCACGAGCAGTACTTC | CASRTGTTGFHEQYF | TRBJ2-7 | TRBV11-2 | - | -
TGCGCCAGCAGCGGTCTGGGAACAAAAGACACTGAAGCTTTCTTT | CASSGLGTKDTEAFF | TRBJ1-1 | TRBV5-1 | - | -